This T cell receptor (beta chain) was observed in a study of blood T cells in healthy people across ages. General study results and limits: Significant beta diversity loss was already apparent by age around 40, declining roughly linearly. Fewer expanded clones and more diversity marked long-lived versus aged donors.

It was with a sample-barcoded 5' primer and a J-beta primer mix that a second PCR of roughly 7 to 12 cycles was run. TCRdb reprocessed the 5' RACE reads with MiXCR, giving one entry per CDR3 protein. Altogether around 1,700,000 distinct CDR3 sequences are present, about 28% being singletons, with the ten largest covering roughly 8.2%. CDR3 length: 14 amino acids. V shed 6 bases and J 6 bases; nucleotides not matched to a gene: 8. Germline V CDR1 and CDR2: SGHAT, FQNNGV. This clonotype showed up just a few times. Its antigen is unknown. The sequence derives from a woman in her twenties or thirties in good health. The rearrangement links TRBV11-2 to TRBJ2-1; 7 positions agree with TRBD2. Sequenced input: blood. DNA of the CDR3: TGTGCCAGCAGAACGGGAGGCCTTATCAATGAGCAGTTCTTC. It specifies CASRTGGLINEQFF.